The rows below give T cell receptor beta chains drawn from one sample of a study of blood T cell repertoires in COVID-19. Sequenced by immunoSEQ multiplex PCR; TCRdb stores in-frame clones only, minus some. The table records about 190,000 clones, 75% to 80% of them present only once. The source material was peripheral blood. The receptor source for this set is a woman between 70 and 85 years old with acute or convalescent COVID-19. Both conserved end residues are part of each CDR3. A D gene is named only where the DNA matches it firmly. Clone sizes are given selectively: once, few, many, or a class where the clone is expanded.

>TRBJ2-1|TRBD2|TRBV29-1|.
CSVFRTSGALGEFF
TGCAGCGTCTTCCGGACTAGCGGGGCCCTTGGGGAGTTCTTC
>TRBJ2-1|TRBD1|TRBV6-6|once
CASNYKGQGFDEQFF
TGTGCCAGCAATTACAAGGGACAGGGTTTCGATGAGCAGTTCTTC
>TRBJ1-4|.|TRBV6-5|.
CASSLLGGINEKLFF
TGTGCCAGCAGTCTACTCGGGGGAATCAATGAAAAACTGTTTTTT
>TRBJ2-5|TRBD1|TRBV23-1|.
CASTDGTEQETQYF
TGCGCCAGCACCGATGGGACAGAACAAGAGACCCAGTACTTC
>TRBJ1-5|TRBD1|TRBV19|.
CASSIGAGKGARSNQPQHF
TGTGCCAGTAGTATAGGGGCGGGGAAGGGGGCCCGGAGCAATCAGCCCCAGCATTTT
>TRBJ2-1|.|TRBV5-1|.
CASSLASGYNEQFF
TGCGCCAGCAGCTTGGCCTCGGGCTACAATGAGCAGTTCTTC
>TRBJ2-1|TRBD2|TRBV4-1|.
CASSPRLAGVEYNEQFF
TGCGCCAGCAGCCCTCGACTAGCGGGAGTGGAATACAATGAGCAGTTCTTC
>TRBJ2-2|TRBD1|TRBV2|.
CASSAQGANTGELFF
TGTGCCAGCAGTGCGCAGGGGGCTAACACCGGGGAGCTGTTTTTT
>TRBJ2-7|TRBD2|TRBV27|.
CASRIMGLAGAMDEQYF
TGTGCCAGCAGGATAATGGGACTAGCGGGAGCTATGGACGAGCAGTACTTC
>TRBJ2-5|TRBD1|TRBV5-1|.
CASSVVGTGEETQYF
TGCGCCAGCAGCGTAGTTGGGACAGGGGAGGAGACCCAGTACTTC
>TRBJ1-2|TRBD1|TRBV19|once
CASSIGDRDDGYTF
TGTGCCAGTAGTATTGGCGACAGGGATGATGGCTACACCTTC
>TRBJ1-2|.|TRBV7-8|once
CASSLARAGMDGYTF
TGTGCCAGCAGCTTAGCAAGAGCGGGGATGGATGGCTACACCTTC
>TRBJ2-7|.|TRBV10-1|.
CASLRQSITYEQYF
TGCGCCAGCTTGAGGCAGTCTATTACCTACGAGCAGTACTTC
>TRBJ2-7|.|TRBV2|.
CASTKGAGLGEQYF
TGTGCCAGTACAAAAGGGGCAGGGCTAGGGGAGCAGTACTTC
>TRBJ1-5|.|TRBV4-2|.
CASSQDRTSNQPQHF
TGTGCCAGCAGCCAAGATCGGACAAGCAATCAGCCCCAGCATTTT
>TRBJ2-2|.|TRBV7-9|.
CASSPTANTGELFF
TGTGCCAGCAGCCCGACAGCCAACACCGGGGAGCTGTTTTTT
>TRBJ2-2|TRBD2|TRBV4-2|.
CASSPDPSGRKGRELFF
TGTGCCAGCAGCCCCGATCCTAGCGGGAGGAAGGGTAGGGAGCTGTTTTTT
>TRBJ1-2|.|TRBV11-2|.
CASSLEGAYGYTF
TGTGCCAGCAGCTTAGAGGGGGCCTATGGCTACACCTTC
>TRBJ2-2|TRBD2|TRBV5-1|.
CASSSVLAGVISGELFF
TGCGCCAGCAGCTCGGTACTAGCGGGAGTTATTTCCGGGGAGCTGTTTTTT
>TRBJ2-3|.|TRBV27|.
CASSFDPQGTDTQYF
TGTGCCAGCAGTTTTGATCCCCAGGGGACAGATACGCAGTATTTT
>TRBJ2-7|TRBD2|TRBV7-2|.
CASSPHKGLAGAGEQYF
TGTGCCAGCAGCCCGCACAAGGGACTAGCGGGAGCGGGTGAGCAGTACTTC
>TRBJ2-1|TRBD2|TRBV7-9|.
CASSLGGSSNEQFF
TGTGCCAGCAGCTTAGGCGGGAGCAGCAATGAGCAGTTCTTC
>TRBJ1-5|.|TRBV5-1|.
CASSPGGNSNQPQHF
TGCGCCAGCAGCCCGGGAGGGAATAGCAATCAGCCCCAGCATTTT
>TRBJ2-1|.|TRBV30|.
CAWSAWPYNEQFF
TGTGCCTGGAGTGCGTGGCCCTACAATGAGCAGTTCTTC
>TRBJ1-6|.|TRBV25-1|few
CASSDESSYNSPLHF
TGTGCCAGCAGTGATGAGAGCTCCTATAATTCACCCCTCCACTTT
>TRBJ1-3|.|TRBV9|.
CASSPGTTSGNTIYF
TGTGCCAGCAGCCCGGGGACAACCTCTGGAAACACCATATATTTT
>TRBJ2-3|.|TRBV4-1|.
CASSQGTRGGTQYF
TGCGCCAGCAGCCAAGGCACTAGGGGGGGTACGCAGTATTTT
>TRBJ2-2|.|TRBV18|.
CASSPELSKATGELFF
TGTGCCAGCTCACCTGAGCTATCAAAAGCGACCGGGGAGCTGTTTTTT
>TRBJ2-2|TRBD1|TRBV19|once
CASRSGTGGPNTGELFF
TGTGCCAGTAGATCCGGGACAGGGGGCCCCAACACCGGGGAGCTGTTTTTT
>TRBJ1-5|.|TRBV9|.
CASSVGTGNSNQPQHF
TGTGCCAGCAGCGTCGGAACAGGGAATTCTAATCAGCCCCAGCATTTT
>TRBJ2-5|TRBD1|TRBV18|.
CASSPRQGSGEETQYF
TGTGCCAGCTCACCAAGACAGGGTTCCGGCGAAGAGACCCAGTACTTC
>TRBJ1-5|.|TRBV19|.
CASSLAPQPQHF
TGTGCCAGTAGTTTGGCCCCTCAGCCCCAGCATTTT
>TRBJ2-5|.|TRBV27|once
CASSTRTGETQYF
TGTGCCAGCAGTACTCGGACGGGGGAGACCCAGTACTTC
>TRBJ2-7|TRBD2|TRBV27|.
CASSSGLAGAKNEQYF
TGTGCCAGCAGTTCTGGACTAGCGGGAGCAAAGAACGAGCAGTACTTC
>TRBJ2-1|TRBD2|TRBV3-1/TRBV3-2|.
CASSHRLADNEQFF
TGTGCCAGCAGCCATAGGCTAGCGGACAATGAGCAGTTCTTC
>TRBJ2-7|TRBD2|TRBV7-9|.
CASSLGSGGSSYEQYF
TGTGCCAGCAGCTTAGGGAGCGGGGGAAGCTCCTACGAGCAGTACTTC
>TRBJ2-1|TRBD1|TRBV5-5|.
CASLDRGLSNEQFF
TGTGCCAGCTTAGACAGGGGGTTAAGCAATGAGCAGTTCTTC
>TRBJ2-7|.|TRBV25-1|few
CASRAGSEQYF
TGTGCCAGCAGGGCGGGGAGCGAGCAGTACTTC
>TRBJ2-5|.|TRBV29-1|.
CSVEQPEESIGTQYF
TGCAGCGTTGAACAACCCGAGGAATCTATCGGGACCCAGTACTTC
>TRBJ2-5|.|TRBV9|.
CASSIASGQGTQYF
TGTGCCAGCAGCATCGCGTCAGGGCAGGGGACCCAGTACTTC
>TRBJ2-2|.|TRBV10-2|.
CASRTRRGGANTGELFF
TGCGCCAGCAGGACCCGGAGGGGGGGAGCGAACACCGGGGAGCTGTTTTTT
>TRBJ2-3|.|TRBV6-5|.
CASSQGRADTQYF
TGTGCCAGCAGCCAGGGGAGGGCAGATACGCAGTATTTT
>TRBJ1-1|.|TRBV10-2|.
CASSLTFGTPSMNTEAFF
TGCGCCAGCAGCCTGACATTCGGAACCCCCTCCATGAACACTGAAGCTTTCTTT
>TRBJ1-1|TRBD1|TRBV10-2|few
CASGQGPHRGTEAFF
TGCGCCAGCGGACAGGGGCCCCACCGGGGGACTGAAGCTTTCTTT
>TRBJ2-7|TRBD1|TRBV10-1|.
CASTAGQGVDEQYF
TGCGCCAGCACCGCGGGACAGGGTGTCGACGAGCAGTACTTC
>TRBJ2-2|TRBD1|TRBV27|.
CASRPSGGVGTGELFF
TGTGCCAGCAGACCCTCAGGGGGAGTCGGCACCGGGGAGCTGTTTTTT
>TRBJ1-2|.|TRBV5-6|.
CASSVGGLFYGYTF
TGTGCCAGCAGCGTAGGTGGACTTTTCTATGGCTACACCTTC
>TRBJ1-4|.|TRBV5-4|.
CASSLGGGSTNEKLFF
TGTGCCAGCAGCTTGGGGGGCGGATCAACTAATGAAAAACTGTTTTTT
>TRBJ2-5|TRBD1|TRBV9|.
CASSVGDRVGETQYF
TGTGCCAGCAGCGTAGGGGACAGGGTGGGAGAGACCCAGTACTTC
>TRBJ1-1|.|TRBV12-5|few
CASGLTQGLNTEAFF
TGTGCTAGTGGTTTGACACAGGGACTGAACACTGAAGCTTTCTTT
>TRBJ1-4|.|TRBV9|.
CASSEGVEEKLFF
TGTGCCAGCAGTGAGGGGGTGGAGGAAAAACTGTTTTTT